These T cell receptor beta chains were read from a single sample in a study of T-cell reconstitution after alpha-beta-depleted transplantation in children. MiXCR, applied by TCRdb to the PCR reads, yields one record per CDR3 protein. The top ten clones hold 1.1% of a sample with about 640,000 distinct CDR3 sequences, around 16% of them seen once. The source material was PBMCs from the stem cell graft donor, sampled from the stem cell graft. The receptors shown here come from a human donor who donated a stem cell graft to a child with acute myeloid leukemia. Both conserved end residues are part of each CDR3. Each record gives: V gene, D gene, J gene, clone size, CDR3 DNA, CDR3 protein. A D gene is named only where the DNA matches it firmly. Where a row states a size, it is once, few, many or the class of an expanded clone; other rows omit it.

TRBV10-3	-	TRBJ2-7	many	TGTGCCATCAGTGAGTCGATAGCAAGCTCCTACGAGCAGTACTTC	CAISESIASSYEQYF
TRBV3-1	TRBD2	TRBJ2-3	-	TGTGCCACCGGGGGGACTAAGCAGTATTTT	CATGGTKQYF
TRBV4-2	-	TRBJ1-4	-	TGTGCCAGCAGCCAAGGTGGGGCAAAAGATGAAAAACTGTTTTTT	CASSQGGAKDEKLFF
TRBV14	-	TRBJ2-7	few	TGTGCCAGCAGCCAAGATTGGTTCCGGGACTACGAGCAGTACTTC	CASSQDWFRDYEQYF
TRBV20-1	-	TRBJ2-1	-	TGCAGTGTCATGGGACGCGGACGTTTGCGCAATGAGCAGTTCTTC	CSVMGRGRLRNEQFF
TRBV20-1	-	TRBJ2-7	many	TGCAGTGCTAGTGGATCAGCCGGGACAAGTTACGAGCAGTACTTC	CSASGSAGTSYEQYF
TRBV12-3/TRBV12-4	-	TRBJ1-2	many	TGTGCCAGCAGTTTGGGCTTACGGGGCTACACCTTC	CASSLGLRGYTF
TRBV3-1	-	TRBJ2-6	-	TGTGCCACGCAATCCTCGGCTGGGGCCAACGTCCTGACTTTC	CATQSSAGANVLTF
TRBV7-2	-	TRBJ2-3	-	TGTGCCAGCAGCTTAAGACAGTACACAGATACGCAGTATTTT	CASSLRQYTDTQYF
TRBV5-1	-	TRBJ2-2	-	TGCGCCAGCAGCTTGGCCGATTTATTGATGTACACCGGGGAGCTGTTTTTT	CASSLADLLMYTGELFF
TRBV12-3/TRBV12-4	-	TRBJ1-1	many	TGTGCCAGCAGCTCGACAGCTAACACTGAAGCTTTCTTT	CASSSTANTEAFF
TRBV20-1	TRBD1	TRBJ1-2	many	TGCAGTGCTCGCCCTTCGCGACAGGGCTCTCATGGCTACACCTTC	CSARPSRQGSHGYTF
TRBV27	-	TRBJ1-6	-	TGTGCCAGCAGTTTAGGCAGGGCTAATTCACCCCTCCACTTT	CASSLGRANSPLHF
TRBV7-2	TRBD1	TRBJ1-5	few	TGTGCCAGCAGCGGGCGCAGGGGGGATAGCAATCAGCCCCAGCATTTT	CASSGRRGDSNQPQHF
TRBV5-8	TRBD1	TRBJ2-1	many	TGTGCCAGCAGCTTGGAACCGGGACAGGGGAGAGAGCAGTTCTTC	CASSLEPGQGREQFF